This T cell receptor beta chain comes out of a study of vaccination and CD4 T cells after COVID-19. General study findings and limits: The study found median SARS-CoV-2-reactive clonotypes rising from about 20 to 38, not significantly.

CD4+ T cells that had been cultured provided DNA sequenced with the Oncomine TCR Beta short-read assay. TCRdb reprocessed the PCR reads via MiXCR and lists one record per CDR3 protein. The sample has around 15,000 distinct CDR3 sequences; 73% are singletons. Regarding this clonotype: Its specificity is not known.

The treatment here: roughly 10-day PBMC culture with coronavirus spike peptide pools or control peptides (ViraFEST assay). The sequenced sample consisted of CD4+ T cells from blood, cultured in vitro. The sequence was obtained from a human donor who had recovered from COVID-19.

CDR3 in DNA: TGTGCCTGGAGTGAGGGACGGGGGTATCAGCCCCAGCATTTT. Translating gives CAWSEGRGYQPQHF. V is TRBV30 and J is TRBJ1-5; the D gene is possibly TRBD1 (5 bases). V was clipped by 1 base and J by 5 bases, with 12 bases between them. The CDR3 is made up of 14 amino acids. Germline values: CDR1 GTSNPN, CDR2 SVGIG (reference sequence).